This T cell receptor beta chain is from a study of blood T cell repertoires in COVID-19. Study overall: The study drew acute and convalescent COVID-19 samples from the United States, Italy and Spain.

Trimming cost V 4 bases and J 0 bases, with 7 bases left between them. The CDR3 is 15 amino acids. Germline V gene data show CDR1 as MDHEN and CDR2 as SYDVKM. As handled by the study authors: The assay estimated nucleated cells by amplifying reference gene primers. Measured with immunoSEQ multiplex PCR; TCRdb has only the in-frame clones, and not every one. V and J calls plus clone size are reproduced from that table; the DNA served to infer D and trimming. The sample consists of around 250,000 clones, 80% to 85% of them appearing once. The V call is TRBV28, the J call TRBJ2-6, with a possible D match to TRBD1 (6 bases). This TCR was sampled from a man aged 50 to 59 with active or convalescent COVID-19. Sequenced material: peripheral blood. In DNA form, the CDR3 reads TGTGCCAGCAGTTCACAGGGCTCTGGGGCCAACGTCCTGACTTTC. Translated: CASSSQGSGANVLTF.